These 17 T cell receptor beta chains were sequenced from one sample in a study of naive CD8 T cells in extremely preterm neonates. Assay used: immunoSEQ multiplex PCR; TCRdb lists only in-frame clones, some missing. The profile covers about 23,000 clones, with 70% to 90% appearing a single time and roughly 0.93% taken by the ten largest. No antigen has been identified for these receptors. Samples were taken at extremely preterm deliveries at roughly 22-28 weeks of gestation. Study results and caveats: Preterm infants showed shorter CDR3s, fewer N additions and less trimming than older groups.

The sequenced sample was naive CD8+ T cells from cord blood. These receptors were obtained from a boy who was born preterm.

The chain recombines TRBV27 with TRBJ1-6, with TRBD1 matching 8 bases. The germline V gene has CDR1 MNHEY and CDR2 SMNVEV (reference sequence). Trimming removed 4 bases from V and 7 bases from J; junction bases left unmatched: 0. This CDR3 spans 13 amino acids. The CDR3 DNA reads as TGTGCCAGCAGTTGGGACAGGAATTCACCCCTCCACTTT. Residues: CASSWDRNSPLHF.

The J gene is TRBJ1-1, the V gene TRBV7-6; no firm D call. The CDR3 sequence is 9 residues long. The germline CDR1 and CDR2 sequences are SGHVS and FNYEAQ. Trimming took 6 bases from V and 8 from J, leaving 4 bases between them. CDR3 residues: CASRNEAFF. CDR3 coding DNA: TGTGCCAGCAGGAACGAAGCTTTCTTT.

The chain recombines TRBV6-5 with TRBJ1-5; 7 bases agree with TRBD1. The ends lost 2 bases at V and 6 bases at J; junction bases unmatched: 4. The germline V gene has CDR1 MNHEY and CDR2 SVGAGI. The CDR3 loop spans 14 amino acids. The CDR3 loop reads CASSYLQGGQPQHF. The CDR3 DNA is TGTGCCAGCAGTTACCTTCAGGGGGGTCAGCCCCAGCATTTT.

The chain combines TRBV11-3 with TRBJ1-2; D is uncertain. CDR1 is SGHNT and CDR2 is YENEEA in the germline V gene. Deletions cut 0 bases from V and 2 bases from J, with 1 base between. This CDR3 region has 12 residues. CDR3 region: CASSLDNYGYTF. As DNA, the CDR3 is TGTGCCAGCAGCTTAGACAACTATGGCTACACCTTC.

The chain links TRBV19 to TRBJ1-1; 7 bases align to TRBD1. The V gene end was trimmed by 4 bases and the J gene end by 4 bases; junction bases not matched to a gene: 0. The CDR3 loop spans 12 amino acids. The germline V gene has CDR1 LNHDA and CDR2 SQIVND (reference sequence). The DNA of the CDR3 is TGTGCCAGTAGTAACAGGGGCACTGAAGCTTTCTTT. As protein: CASSNRGTEAFF.

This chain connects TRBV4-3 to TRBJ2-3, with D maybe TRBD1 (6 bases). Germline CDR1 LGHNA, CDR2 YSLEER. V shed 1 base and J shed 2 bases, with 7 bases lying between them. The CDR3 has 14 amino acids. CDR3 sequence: CASSQGTATDTQYF. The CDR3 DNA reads TGCGCCAGCAGCCAAGGGACAGCCACAGATACGCAGTATTTT.

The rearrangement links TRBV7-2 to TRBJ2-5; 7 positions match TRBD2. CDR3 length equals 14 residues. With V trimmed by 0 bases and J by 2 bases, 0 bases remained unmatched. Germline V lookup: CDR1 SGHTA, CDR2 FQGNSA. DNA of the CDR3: TGTGCCAGCAGCTTAGCACTAGCGCAAGAGACCCAGTACTTC. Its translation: CASSLALAQETQYF.

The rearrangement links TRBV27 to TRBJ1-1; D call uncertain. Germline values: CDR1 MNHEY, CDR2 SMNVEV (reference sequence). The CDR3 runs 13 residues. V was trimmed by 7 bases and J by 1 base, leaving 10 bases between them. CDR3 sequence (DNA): TGTGCCAGCACCGCCCCAGGGAACACTGAAGCTTTCTTT. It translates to CASTAPGNTEAFF.

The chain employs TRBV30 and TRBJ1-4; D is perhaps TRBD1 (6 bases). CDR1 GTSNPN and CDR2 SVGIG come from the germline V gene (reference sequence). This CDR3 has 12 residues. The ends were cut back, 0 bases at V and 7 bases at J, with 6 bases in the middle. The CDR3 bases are TGTGCCTGGAGTGTACAGGGTGAAAAACTGTTTTTT. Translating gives CAWSVQGEKLFF.

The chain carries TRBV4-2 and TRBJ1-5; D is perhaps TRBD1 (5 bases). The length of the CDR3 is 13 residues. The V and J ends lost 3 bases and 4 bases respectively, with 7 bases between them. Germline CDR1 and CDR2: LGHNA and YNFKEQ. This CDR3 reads CASSQDKNQPQHF. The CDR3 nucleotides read TGTGCCAGCAGCCAGGACAAAAATCAGCCCCAGCATTTT.

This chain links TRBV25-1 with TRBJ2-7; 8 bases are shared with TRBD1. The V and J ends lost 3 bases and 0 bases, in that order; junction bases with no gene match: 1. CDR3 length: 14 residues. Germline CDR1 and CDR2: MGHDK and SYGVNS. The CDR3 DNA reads TGTGCCAGCAGTGACAGGGGGCGCTCCTACGAGCAGTACTTC. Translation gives CASSDRGRSYEQYF.

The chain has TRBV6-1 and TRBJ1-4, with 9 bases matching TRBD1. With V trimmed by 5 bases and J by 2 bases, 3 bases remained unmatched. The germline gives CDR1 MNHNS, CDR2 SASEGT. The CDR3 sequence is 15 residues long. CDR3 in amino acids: CASSTTGGTNEKLFF. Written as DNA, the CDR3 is TGTGCCAGCAGTACGACAGGGGGGACTAATGAAAAACTGTTTTTT.

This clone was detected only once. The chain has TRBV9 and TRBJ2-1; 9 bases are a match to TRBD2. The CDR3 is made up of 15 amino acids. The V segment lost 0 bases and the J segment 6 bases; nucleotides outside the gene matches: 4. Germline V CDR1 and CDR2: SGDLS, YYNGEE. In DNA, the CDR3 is TGTGCCAGCAGCGTAGGCGGGGGGGCCGCCAATGAGCAGTTCTTC. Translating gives CASSVGGGAANEQFF.

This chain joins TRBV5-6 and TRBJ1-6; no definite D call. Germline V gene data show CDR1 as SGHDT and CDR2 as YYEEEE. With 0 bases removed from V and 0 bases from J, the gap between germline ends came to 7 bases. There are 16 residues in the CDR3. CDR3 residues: CASSLARSSYNSPLHF. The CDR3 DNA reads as TGTGCCAGCAGCTTGGCCCGGAGCTCCTATAATTCACCCCTCCACTTT.

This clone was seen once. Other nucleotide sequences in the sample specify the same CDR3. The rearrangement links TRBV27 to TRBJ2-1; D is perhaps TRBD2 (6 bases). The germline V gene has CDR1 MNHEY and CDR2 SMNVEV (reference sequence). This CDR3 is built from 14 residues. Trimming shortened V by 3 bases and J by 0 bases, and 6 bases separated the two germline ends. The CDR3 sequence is CASSLGGSYNEQFF. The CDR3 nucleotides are TGTGCCAGCAGTTTGGGGGGCTCCTACAATGAGCAGTTCTTC.

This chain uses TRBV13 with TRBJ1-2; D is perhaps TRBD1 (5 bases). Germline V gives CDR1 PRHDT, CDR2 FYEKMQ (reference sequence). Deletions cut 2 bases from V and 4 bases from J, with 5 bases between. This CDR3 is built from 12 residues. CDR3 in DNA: TGTGCCAGCAGCTTACAGGGCTATGGCTACACCTTC. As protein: CASSLQGYGYTF.

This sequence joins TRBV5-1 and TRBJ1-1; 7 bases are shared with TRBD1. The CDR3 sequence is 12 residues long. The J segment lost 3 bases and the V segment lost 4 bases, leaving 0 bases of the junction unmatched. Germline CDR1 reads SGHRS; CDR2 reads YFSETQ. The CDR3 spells CASSRGHTEAFF. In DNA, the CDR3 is TGCGCCAGCAGCAGGGGGCACACTGAAGCTTTCTTT.